The clone carrying this T cell receptor beta chain turned up a few times. Its antigen is still unknown. The data were produced by immunoSEQ multiplex PCR, yet TCRdb's version contains in-frame clones alone and is incomplete. The sample lists 65,000 to 75,000 clones; 74% were seen once. This sample stems from a study of vaccination effects on CD4 cells after COVID-19. Trimming left V 5 bases short and J 6 bases short, with 11 bases between. The length of the CDR3 is 13 residues. The germline gives CDR1 LNHDA, CDR2 SQIVND (reference sequence). ViraFEST assay sequencing came after antigen-specific CD4+ T cells were expanded with viral peptide pools. CD4+ T cell isolation took place after less than 13 days of culture. The cohort was immunized with two doses of either the BNT162b2 or mRNA-1273 vaccine.

The chain recombines TRBV19 with TRBJ1-5, with no clear D. This TCR was sampled from a human donor who received a COVID-19 vaccine. The material was CD4+ T cells from PBMCs cultured with HCoV-229E spike peptides, obtained after COVID-19 vaccination. The CDR3 nucleotides read TGTGCCAGTAGTGCAACAAATGGTCAGCCCCAGCATTTT. Protein product: CASSATNGQPQHF.